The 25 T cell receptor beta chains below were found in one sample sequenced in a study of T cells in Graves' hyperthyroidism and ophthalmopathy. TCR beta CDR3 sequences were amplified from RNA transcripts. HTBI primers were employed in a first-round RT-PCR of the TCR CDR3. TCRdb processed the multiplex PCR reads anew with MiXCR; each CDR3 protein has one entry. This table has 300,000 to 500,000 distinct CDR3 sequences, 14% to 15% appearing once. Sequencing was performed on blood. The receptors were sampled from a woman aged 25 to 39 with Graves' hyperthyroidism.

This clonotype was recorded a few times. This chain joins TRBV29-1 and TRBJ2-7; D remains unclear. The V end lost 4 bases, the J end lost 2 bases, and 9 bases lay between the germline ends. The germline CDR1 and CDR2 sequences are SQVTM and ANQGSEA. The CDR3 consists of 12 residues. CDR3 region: CSVGSGTYEQYF. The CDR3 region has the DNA TGCAGCGTTGGGTCGGGTACCTACGAGCAGTACTTC.

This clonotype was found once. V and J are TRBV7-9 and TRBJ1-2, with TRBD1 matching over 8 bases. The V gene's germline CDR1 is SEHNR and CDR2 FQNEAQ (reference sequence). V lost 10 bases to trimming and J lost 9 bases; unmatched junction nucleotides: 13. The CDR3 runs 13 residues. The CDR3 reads CATFGQGGNRYTF. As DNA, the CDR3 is TGTGCCACCTTCGGACAGGGAGGAAATCGCTACACCTTC.

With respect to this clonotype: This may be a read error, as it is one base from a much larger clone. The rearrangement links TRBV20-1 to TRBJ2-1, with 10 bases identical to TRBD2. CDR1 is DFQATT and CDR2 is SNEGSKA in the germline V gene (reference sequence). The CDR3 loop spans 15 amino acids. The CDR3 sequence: CSARGTSGNYKEQFF. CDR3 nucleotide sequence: TGCAGTGCTAGAGGTACTAGCGGGAACTACAAAGAGCAGTTCTTC.

The CDR3, as DNA: TGTGCCAGCTCACCACCATCGGGAACTGGGGCCAACGTCCTGACTTTC. Protein sequence: CASSPPSGTGANVLTF. The V call is TRBV18, the J call TRBJ2-6, with a tentative D call TRBD2 (5 bases). The CDR3 loop spans 16 amino acids. Trimming took off 0 bases at V and 2 bases at J, with 8 bases between the two ends. CDR1 KGHSH and CDR2 LQKENI come from the germline V gene.

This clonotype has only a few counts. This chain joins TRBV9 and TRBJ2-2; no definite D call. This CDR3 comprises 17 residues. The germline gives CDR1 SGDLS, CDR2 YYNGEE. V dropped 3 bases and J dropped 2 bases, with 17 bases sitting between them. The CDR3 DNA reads TGTGCCAGCAGCGCACCGCATCTGGGTCTCAACACCGGGGAGCTGTTTTTT. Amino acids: CASSAPHLGLNTGELFF.

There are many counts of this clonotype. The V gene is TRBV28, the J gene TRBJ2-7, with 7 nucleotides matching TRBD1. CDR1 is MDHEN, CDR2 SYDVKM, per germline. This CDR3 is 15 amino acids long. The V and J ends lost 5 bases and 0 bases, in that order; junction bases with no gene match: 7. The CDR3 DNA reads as TGTGCCAGCAGTCCGCCCGGGACAGACTCCTACGAGCAGTACTTC. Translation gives CASSPPGTDSYEQYF. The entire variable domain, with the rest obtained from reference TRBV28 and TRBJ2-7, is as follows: DVKVTQSSRYLVKRTGEKVFLECVQDMDHENMFWYRQDPGLGLRLIYFSYDVKMKEKGDIPEGYSVSREKKERFSLILESASTNQTSMYLCASSPPGTDSYEQYFGPGTRLTVT.

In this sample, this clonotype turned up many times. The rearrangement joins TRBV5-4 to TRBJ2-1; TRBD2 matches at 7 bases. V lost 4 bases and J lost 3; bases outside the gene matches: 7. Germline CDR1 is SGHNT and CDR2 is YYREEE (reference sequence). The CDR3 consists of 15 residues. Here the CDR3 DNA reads TGTGCCAGCAGCCGCAACTCGGGGGGCTACAATGAGCAGTTCTTC. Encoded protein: CASSRNSGGYNEQFF.

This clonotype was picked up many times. The CDR3 region has the DNA TGTGCCAGCAGTGAAGCACAGGGGCTTAGGACTGAAGCTTTCTTT. Its translation is CASSEAQGLRTEAFF. The chain uses TRBV2 and TRBJ1-1; 7 nucleotides line up with TRBD1. This CDR3 comprises 15 residues. Looked up from germline, CDR1 is SNHLY and CDR2 is FYNNEI. V trimming: 0 bases; J trimming: 5 bases; junction bases outside the gene matches: 6.

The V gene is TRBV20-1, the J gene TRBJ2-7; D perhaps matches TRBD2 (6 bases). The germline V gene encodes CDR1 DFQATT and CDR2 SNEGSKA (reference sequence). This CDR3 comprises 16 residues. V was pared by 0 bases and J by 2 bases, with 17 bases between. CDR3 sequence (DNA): TGCAGTGCTAGAGATCAGAGGCTAGCGTATACCTACGAGCAGTACTTC. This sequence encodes CSARDQRLAYTYEQYF.

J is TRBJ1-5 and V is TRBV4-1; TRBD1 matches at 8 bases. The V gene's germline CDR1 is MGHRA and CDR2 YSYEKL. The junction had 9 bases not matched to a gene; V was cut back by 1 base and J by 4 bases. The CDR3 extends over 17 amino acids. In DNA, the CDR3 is TGCGCCAGCAGCCAAGGATCTGGACAGGGTAAAAATCAGCCCCAGCATTTT. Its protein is CASSQGSGQGKNQPQHF.

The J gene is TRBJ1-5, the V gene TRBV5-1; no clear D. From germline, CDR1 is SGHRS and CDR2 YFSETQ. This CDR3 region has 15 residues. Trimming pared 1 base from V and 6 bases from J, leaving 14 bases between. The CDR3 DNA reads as TGCGCCAGCAGCTTGTTGCCGGGTAACGTTCAGCCCCAGCATTTT. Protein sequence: CASSLLPGNVQPQHF.

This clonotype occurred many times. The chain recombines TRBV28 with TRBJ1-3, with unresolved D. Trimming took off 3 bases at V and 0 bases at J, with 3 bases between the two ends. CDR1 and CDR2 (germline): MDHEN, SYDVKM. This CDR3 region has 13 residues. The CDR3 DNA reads TGTGCCAGCAGTTTCGGCTCTGGAAACACCATATATTTT. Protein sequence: CASSFGSGNTIYF.

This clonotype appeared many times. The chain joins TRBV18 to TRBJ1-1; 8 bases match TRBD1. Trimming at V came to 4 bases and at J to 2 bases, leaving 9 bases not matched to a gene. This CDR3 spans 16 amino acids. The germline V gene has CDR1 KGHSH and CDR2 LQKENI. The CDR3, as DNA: TGTGCCAGCTCACTAGGGACAGGTGATTCCAACACTGAAGCTTTCTTT. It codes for CASSLGTGDSNTEAFF.

CDR3 loop: CASSSSTGGSYEQYF. CDR3 sequence (DNA): TGCGCCAGCAGCTCATCGACAGGGGGCTCCTACGAGCAGTACTTC. The chain carries TRBV5-1 and TRBJ2-7, with 9 bases identical to TRBD1. Trimming took 3 bases from V and 0 from J; bases not matched to a gene: 4. The CDR3 runs to 15 residues. CDR1 SGHRS and CDR2 YFSETQ come from the germline V gene.

CDR3 sequence reads: CASSLRENSPLHF. The CDR3, as DNA: TGTGCCAGCAGTTTGAGGGAAAATTCACCCCTCCACTTT. The chain links TRBV12-3 or TRBV12-4 to TRBJ1-6, with D unclear. V lost 3 bases and J lost 7, with 7 bases in between. The CDR3 is 13 residues long.

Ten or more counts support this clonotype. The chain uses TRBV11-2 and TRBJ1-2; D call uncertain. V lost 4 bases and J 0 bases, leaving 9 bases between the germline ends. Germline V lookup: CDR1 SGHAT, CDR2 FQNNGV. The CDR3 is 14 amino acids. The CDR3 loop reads CASSYLQPNYGYTF. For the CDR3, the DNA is TGTGCCAGCAGCTACCTCCAGCCTAACTATGGCTACACCTTC.

The DNA of the CDR3 is TGTGCCAGCAGCAGGAGCGGGAGCCGAGGGAACAATGAGCAGTTCTTC. As protein: CASSRSGSRGNNEQFF. The rearrangement links TRBV4-2 to TRBJ2-1; 8 bases align to TRBD2. The trim removed 5 bases at V and 5 bases at J, leaving 11 bases unmatched. Germline CDR1 reads LGHNA; CDR2 reads YNFKEQ. CDR3 length equals 16 residues.

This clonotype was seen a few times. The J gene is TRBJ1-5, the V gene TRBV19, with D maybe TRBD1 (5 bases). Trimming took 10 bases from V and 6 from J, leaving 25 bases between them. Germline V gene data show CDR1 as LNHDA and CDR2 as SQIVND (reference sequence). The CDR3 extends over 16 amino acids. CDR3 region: CATSIRGRDATQPQHF. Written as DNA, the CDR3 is TGTGCCACCTCCATAAGGGGCAGGGATGCTACTCAGCCCCAGCATTTT.

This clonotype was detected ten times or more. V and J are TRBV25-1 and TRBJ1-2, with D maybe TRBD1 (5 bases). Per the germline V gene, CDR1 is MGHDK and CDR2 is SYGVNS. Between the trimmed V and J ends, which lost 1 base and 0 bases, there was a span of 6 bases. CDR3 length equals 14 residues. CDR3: CASSESRANYGYTF. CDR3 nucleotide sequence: TGTGCCAGCAGTGAATCCAGGGCTAACTATGGCTACACCTTC.

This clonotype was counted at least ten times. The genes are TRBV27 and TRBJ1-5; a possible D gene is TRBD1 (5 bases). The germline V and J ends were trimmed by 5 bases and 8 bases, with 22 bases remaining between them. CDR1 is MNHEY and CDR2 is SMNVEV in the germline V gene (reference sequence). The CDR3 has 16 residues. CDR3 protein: CASSRNFGTGREPQHF. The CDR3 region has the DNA TGTGCCAGCAGTAGAAACTTCGGGACGGGTAGGGAGCCCCAGCATTTT.

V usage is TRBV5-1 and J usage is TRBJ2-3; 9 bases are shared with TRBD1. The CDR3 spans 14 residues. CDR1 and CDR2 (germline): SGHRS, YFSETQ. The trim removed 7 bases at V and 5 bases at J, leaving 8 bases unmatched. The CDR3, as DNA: TGCGCCAGCCGGGTACAGGGGGCGGAAGATACGCAGTATTTT. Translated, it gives CASRVQGAEDTQYF.

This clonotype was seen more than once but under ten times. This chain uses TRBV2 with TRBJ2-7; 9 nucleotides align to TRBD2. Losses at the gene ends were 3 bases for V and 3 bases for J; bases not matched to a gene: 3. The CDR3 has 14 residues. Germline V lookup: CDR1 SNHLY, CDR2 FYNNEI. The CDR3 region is CASSEREGIYEQYF. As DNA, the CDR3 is TGTGCCAGCAGTGAGCGGGAGGGTATCTACGAGCAGTACTTC.

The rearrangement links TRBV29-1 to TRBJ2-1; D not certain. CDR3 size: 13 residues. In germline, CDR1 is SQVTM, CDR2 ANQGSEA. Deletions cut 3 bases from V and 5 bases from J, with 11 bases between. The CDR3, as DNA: TGCAGCGTTGATAGGATTGGTAACAATGAGCAGTTCTTC. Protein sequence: CSVDRIGNNEQFF.

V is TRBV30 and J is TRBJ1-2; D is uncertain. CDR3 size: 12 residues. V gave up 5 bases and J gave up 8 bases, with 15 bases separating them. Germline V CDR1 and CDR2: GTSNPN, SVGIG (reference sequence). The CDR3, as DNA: TGTGCCTGGGACCTGAGGATAGGGGGCTACACCTTC. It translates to CAWDLRIGGYTF.

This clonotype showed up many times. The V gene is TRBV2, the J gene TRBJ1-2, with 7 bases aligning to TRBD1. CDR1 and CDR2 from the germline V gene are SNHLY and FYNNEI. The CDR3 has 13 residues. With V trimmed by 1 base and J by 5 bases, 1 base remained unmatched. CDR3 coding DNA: TGTGCCAGCAGTGAAGGACAGGGATATGGCTACACCTTC. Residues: CASSEGQGYGYTF.